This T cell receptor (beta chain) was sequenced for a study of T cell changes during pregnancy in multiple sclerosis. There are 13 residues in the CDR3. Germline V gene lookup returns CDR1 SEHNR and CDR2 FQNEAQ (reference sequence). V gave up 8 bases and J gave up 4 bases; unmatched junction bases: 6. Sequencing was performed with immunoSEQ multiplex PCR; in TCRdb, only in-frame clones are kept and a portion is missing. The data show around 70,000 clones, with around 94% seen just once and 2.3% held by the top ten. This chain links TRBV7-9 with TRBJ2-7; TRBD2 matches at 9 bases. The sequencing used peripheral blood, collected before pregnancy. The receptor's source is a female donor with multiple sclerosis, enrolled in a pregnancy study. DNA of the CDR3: TGTGCCAGCCTCCCAGCGGGAGGATACGAGCAGTACTTC. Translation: CASLPAGGYEQYF.